These 20 T cell receptor beta chains came from one sample sequenced in a study of blood T cell repertoires in COVID-19. Some clones are missing from TCRdb's copy, which holds only in-frame ones; the method was immunoSEQ multiplex PCR. The table lists over 250,000 clones, roughly 89% of them singletons. Sequenced sample: PBMCs or T cells enriched from blood (not recorded which). The receptors were sampled from a man in his forties or fifties who had recovered from COVID-19.

The table lists this clone with a count of one. The chain links TRBV21-1 to TRBJ2-4; the D call in the table, TRBD1, was not verified against the DNA. TRBV21-1 is a pseudogene. This CDR3 contains 15 residues. CDR3 protein: CATKWGLLAKNIQYF. The CDR3, as DNA: TGTGCCACCAAGTGGGGGCTCCTAGCCAAAAACATTCAGTACTTC.

V usage is TRBV20-1 and J usage is TRBJ1-1; D not certain. V lost 6 bases to trimming and J lost 1 base, with 6 bases between them. This CDR3 comprises 11 residues. CDR1 and CDR2 (germline): DFQATT, SNEGSKA (reference sequence). CDR3 in DNA: TGCAGTGCGCGGGGGAACACTGAAGCTTTCTTT. Protein sequence: CSARGNTEAFF.

J is TRBJ2-1 and V is TRBV28; D is undetermined. The germline V and J ends were trimmed by 6 bases and 4 bases, with 16 bases remaining between them. The CDR3 is made up of 15 amino acids. The germline CDR1 and CDR2 sequences are MDHEN and SYDVKM. Here the CDR3 reads CASSPLSRVYNEQFF. For the CDR3, the DNA is TGTGCCAGCAGCCCCCTTTCCCGGGTTTACAATGAGCAGTTCTTC.

This chain joins TRBV18 and TRBJ2-6; weak D call: TRBD2 (6 bases). The V gene's germline CDR1 is KGHSH and CDR2 LQKENI. V was trimmed by 6 bases and J by 1 base, leaving 16 bases between them. The CDR3 is 17 amino acids. This CDR3 is CASSRGRRESGANVLTF. CDR3 DNA sequence: TGTGCCAGCTCGCGGGGACGGAGGGAATCTGGGGCCAACGTCCTGACTTTC.

The V and J genes are TRBV11-2 and TRBJ1-1; 10 positions agree with TRBD1. Trimming at V came to 5 bases and at J to 5 bases, leaving 5 bases not matched to a gene. Germline loops: CDR1 SGHAT, CDR2 FQNNGV. The CDR3 contains 14 residues. The CDR3 loop reads CASSPGTGETEAFF. CDR3 DNA sequence: TGTGCCAGCAGCCCCGGGACAGGGGAAACTGAAGCTTTCTTT. Full variable domain (remainder filled in from reference TRBV11-2 and TRBJ1-1): EAGVAQSPRYKIIEKRQSVAFWCNPISGHATLYWYQQILGQGPKLLIQFQNNGVVDDSQLPKDRFSAERLKGVDSTLKIQPAKLEDSAVYLCASSPGTGETEAFFGQGTRLTVV.

V gene TRBV2 combines with J gene TRBJ2-3; the match to TRBD2 covers 12 bases. This CDR3 has 16 residues. V dropped 8 bases and J dropped 3; count of bases not matched to a gene: 9. Looked up from germline, CDR1 is SNHLY and CDR2 is FYNNEI. The DNA for the CDR3 is TGTGCCAGCGGCACCCCGACTAGCGGGAGAACAGATACGCAGTATTTT. Protein sequence: CASGTPTSGRTDTQYF.

The V and J genes are TRBV2 and TRBJ1-4; maybe TRBD1 (5 bases). The CDR3 covers 12 residues. Germline values: CDR1 SNHLY, CDR2 FYNNEI. The V gene lost 5 bases and the J gene lost 7 bases, with 8 bases spanning the gap. The CDR3 loop reads CASSRGLEKLFF. The CDR3 region has the DNA TGTGCCAGCAGTCGGGGACTTGAAAAACTGTTTTTT.

CDR3 loop: CASSEVGYGGDEQFF. CDR3 DNA sequence: TGTGCCAGCAGTGAAGTAGGTTACGGGGGGGATGAGCAGTTCTTC. This rearrangement joins TRBV6-1 to TRBJ2-1, with TRBD2 matching over 8 bases. J gave up 8 bases and V 1 base, and 7 bases lay outside the gene matches. Germline values: CDR1 MNHNS, CDR2 SASEGT. This CDR3 is 15 amino acids long.

The V and J genes are TRBV11-1 and TRBJ2-7; TRBD1 matches at 7 bases. CDR3 length: 15 residues. Germline CDR1 and CDR2: SGHAT and FQDESV (reference sequence). J gave up 3 bases and V 5 bases, and 10 bases lay outside the gene matches. The CDR3 spells CASSLGIRDSYEQYF. DNA for the CDR3: TGTGCCAGCAGCCTGGGCATTCGGGACAGCTACGAGCAGTACTTC.

V is TRBV19 and J is TRBJ1-5, with 7 nucleotides matching TRBD1. Germline assignment: CDR1 LNHDA and CDR2 SQIVND (reference sequence). CDR3 size: 17 residues. Germline trimming cut 1 base from V and 1 base from J; bases unmatched to any gene: 7. Written as DNA, the CDR3 is TGTGCCAGTAGTATAGGGTACGCAGGGGGAAGCAATCAGCCCCAGCATTTT. Amino acid sequence: CASSIGYAGGSNQPQHF.

The chain is built from TRBV19 and TRBJ2-3; 8 bases are a match to TRBD2. The CDR3 contains 16 residues. Trimming removed 5 bases from V and 1 base from J; junction bases left unmatched: 8. Germline V gives CDR1 LNHDA, CDR2 SQIVND (reference sequence). The CDR3 sequence: CASSPLAGRGTDTQYF. In DNA, the CDR3 is TGTGCCAGTAGTCCCTTAGCGGGGCGAGGCACAGATACGCAGTATTTT.

The V gene is TRBV12-5, the J gene TRBJ2-2; 11 nucleotides line up with TRBD2. Germline CDR1 reads LGHNT; CDR2 reads FRNRAP. The CDR3 has 21 residues. The J segment lost 5 bases and the V segment lost 2 bases, leaving 19 bases of the junction unmatched. The CDR3: CASGLRHLKLAGDPWTGELFF. The CDR3 coding sequence is TGTGCTAGTGGTTTGCGACACCTAAAACTAGCGGGAGACCCCTGGACCGGGGAGCTGTTTTTT.

CDR3 protein: CASSGVWREGTDTQYF. In DNA, the CDR3 is TGTGCCAGCAGCGGGGTCTGGCGGGAGGGCACAGATACGCAGTATTTT. The gene calls are TRBV9 and TRBJ2-3, with TRBD2 identical over 8 bases. The CDR3 has 16 residues. Per the germline V gene, CDR1 is SGDLS and CDR2 is YYNGEE. Unmatched junction bases numbered 7, after V lost 3 bases and J lost 1 base.

The rearrangement links TRBV7-2 to TRBJ1-1; D is uncertain. V lost 5 bases, J lost 2 bases, and 9 bases lay in between. Germline CDR1 SGHTA, CDR2 FQGNSA. The CDR3 is 13 amino acids. The CDR3 coding sequence is TGTGCCAGCAGCGTAACAAGAAACACTGAAGCTTTCTTT. It yields the protein CASSVTRNTEAFF.

The chain recombines TRBV28 with TRBJ2-3, with TRBD2 identical over 10 bases. The germline V gene encodes CDR1 MDHEN and CDR2 SYDVKM. The CDR3 is 19 residues long. After removal of 6 bases from V and 3 bases from J, the junction contained 18 bases not matched to a gene. CDR3 coding DNA: TGTGCCAGCAGCCCAGGCCGATGGGTAGCGGGAGGTACTACAGATACGCAGTATTTT. The encoded protein is CASSPGRWVAGGTTDTQYF.

This clone was seen a few times. The chain employs TRBV5-1 and TRBJ2-1, with 12 bases aligning to TRBD2. The V segment lost 4 bases and the J segment 5 bases; nucleotides outside the gene matches: 16. The CDR3 has 19 amino acids. The germline V gene encodes CDR1 SGHRS and CDR2 YFSETQ. CDR3 loop: CASSPGGLAGGLGNNEQFF. For the CDR3, the DNA is TGCGCCAGCAGCCCTGGGGGTCTAGCGGGAGGGCTTGGGAACAATGAGCAGTTCTTC.

The chain carries TRBV7-3 and TRBJ2-6; 14 bases line up with TRBD2. With 4 bases clipped from V and 0 bases from J, the junction kept 8 bases outside the gene matches. Germline V gene sequence: CDR1 SGHTA, CDR2 FQGTGA. The CDR3 spans 20 residues. This chain's CDR3 is CASSSPGLAGDTSGANVLTF. As DNA, the CDR3 is TGTGCCAGCAGCTCTCCGGGACTAGCGGGGGATACCTCTGGGGCCAACGTCCTGACTTTC.

This clone is a singleton in its sample. V and J are TRBV28 and TRBJ2-3; D may be TRBD1 (5 bases). Germline CDR1 reads MDHEN; CDR2 reads SYDVKM. CDR3 length: 13 amino acids. Trimming removed 8 bases from V and 2 bases from J, with 11 bases in between. CDR3 DNA sequence: TGTGCCAGCCAATCACAGGACACAGATACGCAGTATTTT. Translated: CASQSQDTDTQYF.

V gene TRBV3-1 (or the pseudogene TRBV3-2) combines with J gene TRBJ2-1; D remains ambiguous. The germline gives CDR1 LGHDT, CDR2 YNNKEL (reference sequence). The CDR3 has 11 residues. The V end was cut by 5 bases, the J end by 4 bases, with 3 bases between. The CDR3 here is CASSEYNEQFF. For the CDR3, the DNA is TGTGCCAGCAGCGAGTACAATGAGCAGTTCTTC.

This chain uses TRBV7-3 with TRBJ1-2; 7 bases agree with TRBD1. The V gene end was trimmed by 5 bases and the J gene end by 8 bases; junction bases not matched to a gene: 20. Germline V lookup: CDR1 SGHTA, CDR2 FQGTGA. This CDR3 contains 17 residues. CDR3 nucleotide sequence: TGTGCCAGCAGCCCGGGCCCCGAGACAGGGCCCCTAAGCGGCTACACCTTC. It yields the protein CASSPGPETGPLSGYTF.